The next 23 T cell receptor beta chains were all read from a single sample in a study of blood T cells in healthy people across ages. The use of a sample-barcoded 5' primer and a J-beta primer mix characterized a second PCR of about 6 to 11 cycles. TCRdb reprocessed the 5' RACE reads via MiXCR and lists one record per CDR3 protein. Altogether around 1,500,000 distinct CDR3 sequences are present, around 42% being singletons, with the ten largest covering 7.9%. The sample consisted of blood. These receptors were taken from a woman in her late teens or twenties in good health.

V usage is TRBV5-6 and J usage is TRBJ2-5; perhaps TRBD2 as D (6 bases). Germline CDR1 SGHDT, CDR2 YYEEEE. Trimming took 3 bases from V and 11 from J, leaving 11 bases between them. This CDR3 has 11 amino acids. This CDR3 is CASSYSGKQYF. CDR3 nucleotide sequence: TGTGCCAGCAGCTATAGCGGCAAGCAGTACTTC.

This chain uses TRBV6-5 with TRBJ1-2; D is unresolved. Germline V gene lookup returns CDR1 MNHEY and CDR2 SVGAGI. The CDR3 sequence is 14 residues long. V lost 6 bases, J lost 0 bases, and 11 bases lay in between. The CDR3 DNA reads TGTGCCAGCAGGACCAGTCCAGCTAACTATGGCTACACCTTC. This codes for CASRTSPANYGYTF.

The chain uses TRBV6-4 and TRBJ2-4; D not resolved. The V gene's germline CDR1 is MRHNA and CDR2 SNTAGT. This CDR3 is built from 13 residues. Trimming stripped 0 bases from V and 9 bases from J, with 9 bases between. The CDR3 sequence is CASSDSDSSIQYF. CDR3 nucleotides: TGTGCCAGCAGTGACTCGGATAGCAGCATTCAGTACTTC.

The chain employs TRBV6-5 and TRBJ2-1; no firm D call. V lost 0 bases to trimming and J lost 6 bases, with 12 bases between them. This CDR3 spans 15 amino acids. Germline assignment: CDR1 MNHEY and CDR2 SVGAGI. The CDR3 region is CASSYSIGAPNEQFF. The CDR3 nucleotides read TGTGCCAGCAGTTACTCGATAGGTGCCCCCAATGAGCAGTTCTTC.

This rearrangement joins TRBV13 to TRBJ2-5, with no clear D. Germline V gene data show CDR1 as PRHDT and CDR2 as FYEKMQ (reference sequence). Between the trimmed V and J ends, which lost 1 base and 1 base, there was a span of 7 bases. The CDR3 consists of 14 residues. The CDR3 loop reads CASSLAALQETQYF. In DNA form, the CDR3 reads TGTGCCAGCAGCTTAGCGGCCCTCCAAGAGACCCAGTACTTC.

This clonotype was detected many times. As DNA, the CDR3 is TGTGCCAGCAGTTTAGGGACAGGGATTGGCGAGCAGTACTTC. As protein: CASSLGTGIGEQYF. The chain joins TRBV6-5 to TRBJ2-7; 9 bases agree with TRBD1. Germline loops: CDR1 MNHEY, CDR2 SVGAGI. The trim removed 4 bases at V and 6 bases at J, leaving 7 bases unmatched. This CDR3 comprises 14 residues.

This clonotype appeared once. This chain uses TRBV4-1 with TRBJ1-1; no definite D call. The germline V and J ends were trimmed by 3 bases and 4 bases, with 18 bases remaining between them. This CDR3 region has 16 residues. Germline CDR1 is MGHRA and CDR2 is YSYEKL. The CDR3 region has the DNA TGCGCCAGCAGCCACCTACTTCGGGGTAGGAGCACTGAAGCTTTCTTT. It encodes CASSHLLRGRSTEAFF.

The V call is TRBV5-1, the J call TRBJ2-5; 9 bases agree with TRBD2. Judging by the DNA end, TRBJ2-7 fits better; the J call may be wrong. CDR1 and CDR2 from the germline V gene are SGHRS and YFSETQ. The CDR3 totals 16 residues. The DNA of the CDR3 is TGCGCCAGCAGCTTGCCGGCCCAGAGCGGGAGGTACGAGCAGTACTTC. Its translation: CASSLPAQSGRYEQYF.

This clonotype was observed a handful of times. The rearrangement joins TRBV5-1 to TRBJ1-2; possibly TRBD1 for D (6 bases). This CDR3 has 17 amino acids. Germline-derived CDR1 and CDR2 are SGHRS and YFSETQ. Trimming took 0 bases from V and 4 from J, leaving 19 bases between them. In DNA, the CDR3 is TGCGCCAGCAGCTTGGACCTGACGGGACAAAATCCCTATGGCTACACCTTC. It yields the protein CASSLDLTGQNPYGYTF.

The chain couples TRBV6-5 to TRBJ1-5, with D uncertain. Trimming took 4 bases from V and 0 from J, leaving 10 bases between them. The CDR3 contains 15 residues. Germline V gene data show CDR1 as MNHEY and CDR2 as SVGAGI. The CDR3 nucleotides are TGTGCCAGCAGTTCCCTGGGCGGTAGCAATCAGCCCCAGCATTTT. Residues: CASSSLGGSNQPQHF.

V and J are TRBV20-1 and TRBJ2-3; 11 nucleotides line up with TRBD2. Germline CDR1 DFQATT, CDR2 SNEGSKA (reference sequence). This CDR3 contains 12 residues. V lost 6 bases and J lost 4; bases outside the gene matches: 0. The CDR3 region has the DNA TGCAGTGCGGGACTAGCGGCAGATACGCAGTATTTT. Translating it yields CSAGLAADTQYF.

The chain joins TRBV10-3 to TRBJ2-7; D is unresolved. This CDR3 spans 13 amino acids. V gave up 10 bases and J gave up 4 bases, with 17 bases separating them. CDR1 ENHRY and CDR2 SYGVKD come from the germline V gene. CDR3 DNA: TGTGCCACCCGGGCCCCGAAGGATTACGAGCAGTACTTC. It specifies CATRAPKDYEQYF.

This chain joins TRBV7-9 and TRBJ2-7, with D maybe TRBD1 (5 bases). The end of the DNA is better explained by TRBJ2-5, so the J call may be wrong. This CDR3 spans 12 amino acids. CDR1 is SEHNR, CDR2 FQNEAQ, per germline (reference sequence). CDR3 region: CASSQQDETQYF. The DNA of the CDR3 is TGTGCCAGCAGCCAACAGGATGAGACCCAGTACTTC.

The chain uses TRBV29-1 and TRBJ2-5; D is undetermined. The CDR3 loop spans 14 amino acids. V lost 3 bases and J lost 5, with 16 bases in between. CDR1 is SQVTM and CDR2 is ANQGSEA in the germline V gene. CDR3 nucleotides: TGCAGCGTTGAGCCAGCTTATCGTACGGAGACCCAGTACTTC. This translates into CSVEPAYRTETQYF.

The CDR3 region has the DNA TGTGCCAGCAGTCTCTATATCGCCGGGACAGGGAGTGGCTACACCTTC. It encodes CASSLYIAGTGSGYTF. The V gene is TRBV12-3 or TRBV12-4, the J gene TRBJ1-2, with 9 bases aligning to TRBD1. Trimming cost V 5 bases and J 7 bases; bases outside gene matches: 14. CDR3 size: 16 residues.

The chain is built from TRBV11-2 and TRBJ2-5, with D perhaps TRBD2 (5 bases). The CDR3 is 13 amino acids. CDR1 is SGHAT and CDR2 is FQNNGV in the germline V gene. The ends were cut back, 5 bases at V and 0 bases at J, with 7 bases in the middle. The CDR3, as DNA: TGTGCCAGCAGCGGCGGGTACCAAGAGACCCAGTACTTC. It codes for CASSGGYQETQYF.

This clonotype turned up a few times. The chain links TRBV28 to TRBJ2-3; tentatively, D is TRBD1 (6 bases). In germline, CDR1 is MDHEN, CDR2 SYDVKM. V was clipped by 4 bases and J by 3 bases, with 20 bases between them. CDR3 length: 17 residues. The CDR3 bases are TGTGCCAGCAGTTCGTTCTGGGACAAAGGGTTAACAGATACGCAGTATTTT. Translated: CASSSFWDKGLTDTQYF.

As to this clonotype: An end of the junction does not agree with germline; a read error may underlie this. V is TRBV12-3 or TRBV12-4 and J is TRBJ2-3; the D gene is possibly TRBD2 (5 bases). CDR3 length: 12 amino acids. The CDR3 reads CASSPRGDTRYF. Here the CDR3 DNA reads TGTGCCAGCAGCCCCCGGGGAGATACGCGGTATTTT.

This chain links TRBV13 with TRBJ2-3; 12 bases align to TRBD2. This CDR3 has 19 residues. After removal of 4 bases from V and 2 bases from J, the junction contained 13 bases not matched to a gene. CDR1 and CDR2 from the germline V gene are PRHDT and FYEKMQ (reference sequence). The CDR3 DNA reads as TGTGCCAGCAGCTCCTACACCGATGGACTAGCGGGGAACACAGATACGCAGTATTTT. This codes for CASSSYTDGLAGNTDTQYF.

The V gene is TRBV10-3, the J gene TRBJ2-7; D remains unclear. V was trimmed by 2 bases and J by 3 bases, leaving 11 bases between them. In germline, CDR1 is ENHRY, CDR2 SYGVKD. This CDR3 region has 14 residues. CDR3 sequence: CAISEGLAVYEQYF. The CDR3 DNA is TGTGCCATCAGTGAGGGGTTAGCAGTCTACGAGCAGTACTTC.

The chain employs TRBV7-2 and TRBJ1-2; TRBD1 matches at 7 bases. CDR3 length: 15 amino acids. Germline trimming cut 5 bases from V and 7 bases from J; bases unmatched to any gene: 13. Germline V gene data show CDR1 as SGHTA and CDR2 as FQGNSA. The CDR3 spells CASSQKGTASGGYTF. In nucleotides, the CDR3 is TGTGCCAGCAGCCAAAAGGGGACAGCGTCTGGTGGCTACACCTTC.

This clonotype was observed a handful of times. The J gene is TRBJ1-1, the V gene TRBV5-1, with D hard to call. The CDR3 is made up of 16 amino acids. Trimming pared 0 bases from V and 0 bases from J, leaving 12 bases between. Germline values: CDR1 SGHRS, CDR2 YFSETQ. The CDR3 sequence: CASSLGGGELNTEAFF. The CDR3 nucleotides read TGCGCCAGCAGCTTGGGAGGTGGGGAGTTGAACACTGAAGCTTTCTTT.

This clonotype was recorded a few times. The chain employs TRBV20-1 and TRBJ2-7; D uncertain. Germline V lookup: CDR1 DFQATT, CDR2 SNEGSKA (reference sequence). Trimming took off 2 bases at V and 4 bases at J, with 6 bases between the two ends. The CDR3 has 11 residues. CDR3 nucleotides: TGCAGTGCTAGATCCCTATACGAGCAGTACTTC. Translating gives CSARSLYEQYF.